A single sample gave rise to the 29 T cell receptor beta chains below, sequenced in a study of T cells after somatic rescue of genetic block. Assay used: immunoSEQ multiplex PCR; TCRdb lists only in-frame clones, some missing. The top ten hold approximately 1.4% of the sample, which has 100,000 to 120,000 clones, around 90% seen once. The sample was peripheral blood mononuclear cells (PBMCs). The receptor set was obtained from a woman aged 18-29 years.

The chain's CDR3 is CASSFGGTASQPQHF. DNA for the CDR3: TGTGCCAGCAGCTTTGGGGGGACAGCAAGTCAGCCCCAGCATTTT. The chain has TRBV5-5 and TRBJ1-5; 7 nucleotides align to TRBD1. This CDR3 comprises 15 residues. The V gene's germline CDR1 is SGHKS and CDR2 YYEKEE (reference sequence). Trimming at V came to 2 bases and at J to 6 bases, leaving 8 bases not matched to a gene.

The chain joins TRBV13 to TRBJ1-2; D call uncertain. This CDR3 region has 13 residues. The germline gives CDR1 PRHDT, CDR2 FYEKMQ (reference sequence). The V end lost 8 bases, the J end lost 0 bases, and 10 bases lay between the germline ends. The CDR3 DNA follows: TGTGCCAGCGCCTCGGATTCTAACTATGGCTACACCTTC. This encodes CASASDSNYGYTF.

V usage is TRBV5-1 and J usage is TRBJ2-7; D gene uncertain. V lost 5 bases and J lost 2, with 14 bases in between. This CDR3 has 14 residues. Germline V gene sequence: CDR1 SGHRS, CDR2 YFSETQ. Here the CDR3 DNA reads TGCGCCAGCAGGGAAAGCCATGGACCCTACGAGCAGTACTTC. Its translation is CASRESHGPYEQYF. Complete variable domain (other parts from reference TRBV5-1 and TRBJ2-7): KAGVTQTPRYLIKTRGQQVTLSCSPISGHRSVSWYQQTPGQGLQFLFEYFSETQRNKGNFPGRFSGRQFSNSRSEMNVSTLELGDSALYLCASRESHGPYEQYFGPGTRLTVT.

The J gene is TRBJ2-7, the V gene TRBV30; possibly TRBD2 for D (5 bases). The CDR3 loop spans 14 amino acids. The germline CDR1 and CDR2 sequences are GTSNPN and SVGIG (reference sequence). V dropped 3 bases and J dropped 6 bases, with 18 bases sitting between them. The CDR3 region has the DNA TGTGCCTGGAGCTCTTCGCCCGGCCGGGGCGAGCAGTACTTC. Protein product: CAWSSSPGRGEQYF.

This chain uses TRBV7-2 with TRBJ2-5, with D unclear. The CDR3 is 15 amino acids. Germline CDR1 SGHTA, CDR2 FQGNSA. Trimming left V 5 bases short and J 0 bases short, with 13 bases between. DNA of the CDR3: TGTGCCAGCAGCGTTGGACGGCTGTACCAAGAGACCCAGTACTTC. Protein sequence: CASSVGRLYQETQYF.

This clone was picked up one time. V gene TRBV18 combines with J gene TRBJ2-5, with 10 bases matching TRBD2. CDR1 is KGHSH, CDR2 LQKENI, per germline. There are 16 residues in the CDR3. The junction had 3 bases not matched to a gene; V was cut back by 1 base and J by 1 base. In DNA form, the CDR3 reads TGTGCCAGCTCACCACTAGCGGGGGGCTTCCAAGAGACCCAGTACTTC. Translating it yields CASSPLAGGFQETQYF.

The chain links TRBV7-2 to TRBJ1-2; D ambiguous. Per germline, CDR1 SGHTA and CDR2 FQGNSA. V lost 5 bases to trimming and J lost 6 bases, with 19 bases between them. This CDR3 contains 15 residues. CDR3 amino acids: CASSHTWYPNDGYTF. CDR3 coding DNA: TGTGCCAGCAGCCACACCTGGTACCCCAATGATGGCTACACCTTC.

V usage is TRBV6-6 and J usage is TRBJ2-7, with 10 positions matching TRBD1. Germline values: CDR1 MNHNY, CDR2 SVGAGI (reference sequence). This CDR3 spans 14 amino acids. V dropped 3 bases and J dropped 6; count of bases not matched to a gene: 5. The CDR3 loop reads CASSYWDRGGEQYF. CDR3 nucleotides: TGTGCCAGCAGTTATTGGGACAGGGGAGGCGAGCAGTACTTC.

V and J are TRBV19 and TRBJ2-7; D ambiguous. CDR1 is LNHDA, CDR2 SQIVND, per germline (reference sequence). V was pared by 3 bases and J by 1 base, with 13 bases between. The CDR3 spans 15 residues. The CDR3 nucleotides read TGTGCCAGTAGTATCTCGCAGTCTATTTCCTACGAGCAGTACTTC. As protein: CASSISQSISYEQYF.

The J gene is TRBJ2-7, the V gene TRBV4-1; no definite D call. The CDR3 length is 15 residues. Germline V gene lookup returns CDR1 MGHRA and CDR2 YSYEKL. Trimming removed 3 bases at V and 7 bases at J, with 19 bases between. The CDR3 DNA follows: TGCGCCAGCAGCCAGGAAAAGGGTACGCTGAGGGAGCAGTACTTC. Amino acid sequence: CASSQEKGTLREQYF.

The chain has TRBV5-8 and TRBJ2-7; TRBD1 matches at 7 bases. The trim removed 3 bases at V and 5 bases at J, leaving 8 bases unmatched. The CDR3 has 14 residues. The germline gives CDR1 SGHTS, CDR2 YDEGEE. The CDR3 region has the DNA TGTGCCAGCAGCTCCTTGACAGGGAGTAACGAGCAGTACTTC. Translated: CASSSLTGSNEQYF.

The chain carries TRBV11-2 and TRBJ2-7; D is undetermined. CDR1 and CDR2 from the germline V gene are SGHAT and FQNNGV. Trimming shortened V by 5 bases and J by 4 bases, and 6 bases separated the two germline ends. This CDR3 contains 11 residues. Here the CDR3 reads CASSHLYEQYF. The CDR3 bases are TGTGCCAGCAGCCATCTATACGAGCAGTACTTC.

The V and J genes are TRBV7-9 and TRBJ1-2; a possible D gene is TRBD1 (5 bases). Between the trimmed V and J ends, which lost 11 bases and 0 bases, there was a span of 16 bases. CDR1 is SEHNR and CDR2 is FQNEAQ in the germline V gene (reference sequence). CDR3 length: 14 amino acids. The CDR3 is CASGTQLPNYGYTF. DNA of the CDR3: TGTGCCTCTGGGACCCAACTCCCTAACTATGGCTACACCTTC.

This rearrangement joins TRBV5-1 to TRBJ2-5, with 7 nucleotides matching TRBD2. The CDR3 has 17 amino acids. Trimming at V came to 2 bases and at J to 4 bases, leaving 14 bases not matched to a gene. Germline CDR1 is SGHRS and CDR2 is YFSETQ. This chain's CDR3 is CASSLSAGWTRGETQYF. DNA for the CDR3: TGCGCCAGCAGCTTATCAGCGGGGTGGACAAGGGGAGAGACCCAGTACTTC.

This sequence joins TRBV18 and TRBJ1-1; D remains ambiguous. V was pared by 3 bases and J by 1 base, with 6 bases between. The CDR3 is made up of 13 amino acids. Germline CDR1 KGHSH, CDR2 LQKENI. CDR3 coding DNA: TGTGCCAGCTCACCCATACAGAACACTGAAGCTTTCTTT. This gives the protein CASSPIQNTEAFF.

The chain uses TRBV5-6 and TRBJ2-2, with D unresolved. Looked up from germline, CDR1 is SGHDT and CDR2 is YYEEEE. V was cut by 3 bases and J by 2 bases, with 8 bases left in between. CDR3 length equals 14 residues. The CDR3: CASSYGTNTGELFF. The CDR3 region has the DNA TGTGCCAGCAGCTATGGAACCAACACCGGGGAGCTGTTTTTT.

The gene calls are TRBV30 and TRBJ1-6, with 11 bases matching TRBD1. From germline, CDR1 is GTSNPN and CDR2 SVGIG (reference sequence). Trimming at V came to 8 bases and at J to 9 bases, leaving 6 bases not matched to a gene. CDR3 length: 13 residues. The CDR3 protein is CAGTGGFGSPLHF. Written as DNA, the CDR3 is TGTGCCGGGACAGGGGGTTTTGGTTCACCCCTCCACTTT.

DNA for the CDR3: TGCGCCAGCAGCACCCGGGACAGGAACACTGAAGCTTTCTTT. It encodes CASSTRDRNTEAFF. This chain uses TRBV4-3 with TRBJ1-1; 7 bases are shared with TRBD1. The junction had 4 bases not matched to a gene; V was cut back by 5 bases and J by 1 base. CDR1 LGHNA and CDR2 YSLEER come from the germline V gene. This CDR3 is built from 14 residues.

CDR3 residues: CAISDVGDGQPQHF. In DNA, the CDR3 is TGTGCCATCAGTGACGTAGGGGACGGTCAGCCCCAGCATTTT. J is TRBJ1-5 and V is TRBV10-3, with D perhaps matching TRBD1 (5 bases). Germline V lookup: CDR1 ENHRY, CDR2 SYGVKD. The CDR3 totals 14 residues. With 3 bases removed from V and 6 bases from J, the gap between germline ends came to 12 bases.

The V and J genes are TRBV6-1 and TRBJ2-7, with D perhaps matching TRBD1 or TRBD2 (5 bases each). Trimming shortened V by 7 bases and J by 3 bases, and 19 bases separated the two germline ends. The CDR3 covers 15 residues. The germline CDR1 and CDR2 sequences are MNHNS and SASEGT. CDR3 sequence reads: CASTSSWGRIYEQYF. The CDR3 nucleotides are TGTGCCAGCACCTCTAGCTGGGGACGCATCTACGAGCAGTACTTC.

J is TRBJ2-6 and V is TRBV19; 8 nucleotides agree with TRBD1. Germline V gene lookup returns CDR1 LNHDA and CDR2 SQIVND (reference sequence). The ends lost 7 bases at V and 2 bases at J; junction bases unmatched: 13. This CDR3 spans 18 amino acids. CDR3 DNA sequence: TGTGCCAGTATCGGACAGGGTCTGGGAAATCCTGGGGCCAACGTCCTGACTTTC. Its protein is CASIGQGLGNPGANVLTF. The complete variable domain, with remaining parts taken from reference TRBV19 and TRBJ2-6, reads DGGITQSPKYLFRKEGQNVTLSCEQNLNHDAMYWYRQDPGQGLRLIYYSQIVNDFQKGDIAEGYSVSREKKESFPLTVTSAQKNPTAFYLCASIGQGLGNPGANVLTFGAGSRLTVL.

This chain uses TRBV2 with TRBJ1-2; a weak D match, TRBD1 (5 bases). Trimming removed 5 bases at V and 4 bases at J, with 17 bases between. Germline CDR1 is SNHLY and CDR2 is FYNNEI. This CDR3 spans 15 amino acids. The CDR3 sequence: CASSYPAGGTYGYTF. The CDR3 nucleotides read TGTGCCAGCAGTTACCCCGCTGGGGGAACCTATGGCTACACCTTC.

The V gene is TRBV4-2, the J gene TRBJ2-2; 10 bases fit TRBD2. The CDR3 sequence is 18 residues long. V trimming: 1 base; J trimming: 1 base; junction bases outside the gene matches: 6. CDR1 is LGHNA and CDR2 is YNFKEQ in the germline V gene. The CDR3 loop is CASSQVSLAGENTGELFF. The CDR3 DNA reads TGTGCCAGCAGCCAAGTGTCTCTAGCGGGGGAGAACACCGGGGAGCTGTTTTTT.

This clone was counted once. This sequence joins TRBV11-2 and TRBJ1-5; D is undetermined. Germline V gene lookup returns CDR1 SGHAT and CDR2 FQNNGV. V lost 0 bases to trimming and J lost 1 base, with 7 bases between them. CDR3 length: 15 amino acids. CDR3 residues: CASSLDGNSNQPQHF. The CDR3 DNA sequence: TGTGCCAGCAGCTTAGATGGAAACAGCAATCAGCCCCAGCATTTT. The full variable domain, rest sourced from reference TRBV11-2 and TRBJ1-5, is EAGVAQSPRYKIIEKRQSVAFWCNPISGHATLYWYQQILGQGPKLLIQFQNNGVVDDSQLPKDRFSAERLKGVDSTLKIQPAKLEDSAVYLCASSLDGNSNQPQHFGDGTRLSIL.

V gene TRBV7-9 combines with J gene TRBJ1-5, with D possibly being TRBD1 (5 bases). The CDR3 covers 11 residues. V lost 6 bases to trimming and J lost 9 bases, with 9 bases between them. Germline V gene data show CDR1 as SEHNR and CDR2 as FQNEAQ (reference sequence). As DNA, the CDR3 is TGTGCCAGCAGTTTGAGGGGGCCCCAGCATTTT. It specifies CASSLRGPQHF. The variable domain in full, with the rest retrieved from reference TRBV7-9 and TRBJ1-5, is DTGVSQNPRHKITKRGQNVTFRCDPISEHNRLYWYRQTLGQGPEFLTYFQNEAQLEKSRLLSDRFSAERPKGSFSTLEIQRTEQGDSAMYLCASSLRGPQHFGDGTRLSIL.

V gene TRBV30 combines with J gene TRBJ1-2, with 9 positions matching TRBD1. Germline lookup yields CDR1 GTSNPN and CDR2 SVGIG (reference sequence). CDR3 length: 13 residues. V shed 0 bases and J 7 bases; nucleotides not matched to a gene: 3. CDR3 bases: TGTGCCTGGAGTGTATACAGGGGGCCTGGCTACACCTTC. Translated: CAWSVYRGPGYTF.

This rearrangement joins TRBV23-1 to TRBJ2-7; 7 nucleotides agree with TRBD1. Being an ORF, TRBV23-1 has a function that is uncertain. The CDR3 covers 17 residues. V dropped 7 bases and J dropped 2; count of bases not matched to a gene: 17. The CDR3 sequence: CASNLTRGQKKAYEQYF. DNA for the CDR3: TGCGCCAGCAATCTAACTAGGGGACAGAAAAAAGCCTACGAGCAGTACTTC.

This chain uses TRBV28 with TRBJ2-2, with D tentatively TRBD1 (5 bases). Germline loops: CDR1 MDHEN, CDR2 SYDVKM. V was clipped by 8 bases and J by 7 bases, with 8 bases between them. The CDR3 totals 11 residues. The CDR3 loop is CASQGVGELFF. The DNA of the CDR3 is TGTGCCAGCCAGGGTGTCGGGGAGCTGTTTTTT.

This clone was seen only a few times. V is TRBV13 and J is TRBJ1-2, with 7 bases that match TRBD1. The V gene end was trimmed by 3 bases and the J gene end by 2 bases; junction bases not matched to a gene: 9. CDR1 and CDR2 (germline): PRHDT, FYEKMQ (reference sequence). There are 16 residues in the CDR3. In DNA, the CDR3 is TGTGCCAGCAGCTTGGGGTCAGGACAGGCGAACTATGGCTACACCTTC. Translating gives CASSLGSGQANYGYTF.